This T cell receptor (beta chain) appears in the sequencing data of a study of cytomegalovirus exposure and HLA in healthy donors. Use of 60 Vbeta and 13 Jbeta primers characterized the PCR. Sequencing used immunoSEQ multiplex PCR; TCRdb keeps in-frame clones, though not all of them. The sample has some 110,000 clones, roughly 80% seen once; the top ten hold 6.9%. Whole-study findings and limits: Reportedly, HLA-A and HLA-B alleles of most subjects were accurately predicted from TCR beta. For TCR beta chains, V- and J-gene trimming was later linked to a missense DCLRE1C variant. Clonal expansion, a later analysis showed, was greater in HLA-associated TCR beta chains than in equally common others. Despite most TCR sequences being rare, some public TCRs occurred in many donors.

This clone was counted once. Its antigen is still unknown. The CDR3 extends over 15 amino acids. Per germline, CDR1 MNHEY and CDR2 SVGAGI. V was pared by 5 bases and J by 6 bases, with 9 bases of the junction left unmatched. The sample taken for sequencing was PBMCs. This sequence was found in a man aged 25-40 years in good health and CMV-seropositive. The genes are TRBV6-5 and TRBJ1-1; 10 positions match TRBD1. The CDR3 is CASSKTGGVSAEAFF. The CDR3 bases are TGTGCCAGCAGTAAGACAGGGGGCGTTTCAGCTGAAGCTTTCTTT.